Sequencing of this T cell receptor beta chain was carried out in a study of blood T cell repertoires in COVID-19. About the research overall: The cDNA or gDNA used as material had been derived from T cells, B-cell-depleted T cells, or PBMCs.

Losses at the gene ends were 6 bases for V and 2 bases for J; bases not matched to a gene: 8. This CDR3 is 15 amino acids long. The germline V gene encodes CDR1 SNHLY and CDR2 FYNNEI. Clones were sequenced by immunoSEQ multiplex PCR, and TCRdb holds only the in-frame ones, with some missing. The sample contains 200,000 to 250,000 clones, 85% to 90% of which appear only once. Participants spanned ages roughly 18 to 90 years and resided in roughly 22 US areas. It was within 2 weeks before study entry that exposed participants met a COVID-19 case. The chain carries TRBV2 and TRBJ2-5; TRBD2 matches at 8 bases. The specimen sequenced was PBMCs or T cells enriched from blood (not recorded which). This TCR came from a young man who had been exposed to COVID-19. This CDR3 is CASSREVAGQETQYF. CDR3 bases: TGTGCCAGCAGCCGGGAGGTAGCGGGGCAAGAGACCCAGTACTTC.